This TCR beta chain was captured by sequencing in a study of T cell responses to AZD1222 COVID-19 vaccine (dated by TCRdb to the early 2020s). General notes on the study: AZD1222 recipients with second doses at about 4 weeks or about 12 weeks were pooled, because spike-specific TCR depth and breadth did not differ between schedules. A total of 233 trial participants underwent TCR sequencing, of whom 207 had received two doses of AZD1222 and about 26 had received two doses of the MenACWY control vaccine. Trial participants were enrolled by age into subgroups of 18-55, 56-69 and 70-plus years, and roughly 160, 29 and 62 TCR-sequenced participants, respectively, were included in these subgroups.

The time point tag for this specimen amounts to: baseline before first vaccination. The vaccinee samples were drawn from two UK trials, COV001 and COV002, one of which was a single-blind randomized controlled phase 2/3 trial testing AZD1222 (ChAdOx1 nCoV-19) in healthy adults. For TCRbeta chain sequencing, PBMC samples from trial participants were taken at day 0 and at day 28 after the second dose. In regard to this clone: Its antigen remains unidentified. Per-base qualities were not stored, and no clone one base away is much larger.

The CDR3 regions of human TCRbeta chains were subjected to immunosequencing. On the authors' methods: Repertoire TCRs were matched against a reference library of SARS-CoV-2-specific TCRs generated with the MIRA antigen-specificity platform. Breadth meant the fraction of unique TCRs that were SARS-CoV-2-associated, whereas depth meant the fraction of total T cells that were SARS-CoV-2-associated. Each spike-specific TCR was assigned to its reactive spike region and to a CD4 or CD8 class using the MIRA data. Log10-transformed breadth and depth values were compared by one-way ANOVA with Sidak's multiple comparisons tests. This immuneACCESS table, as held by TCRdb, lists in-frame sequences with V and J called but not all clones. Of the missing ones, under half trace to an unresolved V gene in checked studies; the others have no known cause. V and J calls and clone size are given by that table; D and trimming were obtained from the DNA. The table for this sample lists around 83,000 clones; approximately 90% of them were counted only once. The biggest ten clones account for 5% to 6.5% of the sample.

On the study overall, not on this receptor specifically: Because no samples from the day 14 peak response were available, repertoires could be characterized only after the peak T cell response. Conclusions about previously exposed vaccinees were limited because only six or seven AZD1222 recipients were SARS-CoV-2 seropositive at baseline. After two AZD1222 doses, spike-specific TCR breadth and depth were significantly higher than at day 0 and than in MenACWY recipients. Reportedly, almost half of the unique spike-specific TCRs recognized epitopes lying outside the regions that are mutated in the B.1.351 and B.1.1.7 variants. Participants were mostly white British, with more females than males. The authors suggested clonal diversity may have been underestimated. CD4 TCRs associated with the vaccine covered the entire spike protein, and the dominant responses were in regions 160-218 and 743-854. In the small 56-69-year group, the increase in depth fell short of significance, most likely because of low power.

This clonotype was sampled from an adult in good health. The sequenced sample was peripheral blood, obtained on day 0 of AZD1222 vaccination.

CDR3 reads: CASSQDKSGYYNEQFF. The DNA sequence is as follows: TGTGCCAGCAGCCAAGATAAGAGCGGGTACTACAATGAGCAGTTCTTC. Recombination linked TRBV3-1 (or the pseudogene TRBV3-2) to TRBJ2-1, with a tentative D gene TRBD2 over 6 matching bases. V sheds 0 bases and J sheds 3 bases, leaving 12 bases between their ends. Reading from cysteine to phenylalanine, the CDR3 counts 16 amino acids. The kept DNA is CDR3 alone, 48 bases in frame from the first base. From the germline V gene (reference sequence), CDR1 is LGHDT and CDR2 is YNNKEL.